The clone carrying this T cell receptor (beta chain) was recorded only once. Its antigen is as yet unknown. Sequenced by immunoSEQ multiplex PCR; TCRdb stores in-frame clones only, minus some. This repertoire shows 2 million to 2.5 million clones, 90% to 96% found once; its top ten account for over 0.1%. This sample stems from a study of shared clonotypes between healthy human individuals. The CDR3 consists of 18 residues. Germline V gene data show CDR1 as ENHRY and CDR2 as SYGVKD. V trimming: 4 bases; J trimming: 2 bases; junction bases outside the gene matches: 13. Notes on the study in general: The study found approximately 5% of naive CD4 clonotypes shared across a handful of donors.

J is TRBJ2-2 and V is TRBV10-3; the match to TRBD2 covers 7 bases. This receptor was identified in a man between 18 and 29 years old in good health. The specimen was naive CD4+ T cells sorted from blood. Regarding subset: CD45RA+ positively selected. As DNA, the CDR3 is TGTGCCATCAGTGGGACTCGGGGAGGCGGGGGAAACACCGGGGAGCTGTTTTTT. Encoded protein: CAISGTRGGGGNTGELFF.